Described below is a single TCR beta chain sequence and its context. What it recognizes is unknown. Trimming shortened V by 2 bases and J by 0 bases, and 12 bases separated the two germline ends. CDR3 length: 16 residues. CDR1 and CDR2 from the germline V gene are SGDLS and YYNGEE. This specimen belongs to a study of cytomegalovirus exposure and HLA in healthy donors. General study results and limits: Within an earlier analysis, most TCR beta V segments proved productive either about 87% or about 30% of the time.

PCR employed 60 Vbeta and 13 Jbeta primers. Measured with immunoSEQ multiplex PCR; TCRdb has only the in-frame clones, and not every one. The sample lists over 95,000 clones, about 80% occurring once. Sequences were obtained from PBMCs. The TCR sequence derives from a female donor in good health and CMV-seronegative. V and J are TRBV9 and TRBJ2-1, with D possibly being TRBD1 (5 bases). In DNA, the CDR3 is TGTGCCAGCAGCGTGGGTGGGGCCAGCTCCTACAATGAGCAGTTCTTC. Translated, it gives CASSVGGASSYNEQFF.